The T cell receptor (beta chain) described here comes from a study of metastatic and nonmetastatic thyroid tumors. The CDR3 extends over 14 amino acids. With 5 bases removed from V and 1 base from J, the gap between germline ends came to 11 bases. The V gene's germline CDR1 is LNHDA and CDR2 SQIVND (reference sequence). Via MiXCR, TCRdb re-called the PCR reads. The sample lists around 32,000 clones, around 7.4% occurring once. Patients had received no treatment of any kind before thyroid surgery. This clone was counted ten times or more. The sequence came from a female donor with papillary thyroid cancer or a benign thyroid nodule (not recorded which). Some clones in this sample may be carry-over from other donors' samples. Sequenced sample: blood. The chain carries TRBV19 and TRBJ1-2; D gene uncertain. CDR3 in amino acids: CASSFGPGNYGYTF. As DNA, the CDR3 is TGTGCCAGTAGTTTCGGCCCCGGTAACTATGGCTACACCTTC.